The subject of this entry is one T cell receptor beta chain. What it binds is unknown. This CDR3 region has 12 residues. CDR1 and CDR2 from the germline V gene are PRHDT and FYEKMQ (reference sequence). Trimming shortened V by 9 bases and J by 7 bases, and 15 bases separated the two germline ends. The PCR template was genomic DNA. The TCR beta CDR3 region was amplified using 30 forward and 13 reverse primers. TCRdb analysed the multiplex PCR reads with MiXCR anew, one entry per CDR3 protein. This sample yields 280,000 or so distinct CDR3 sequences, of which roughly 50% are seen a single time; roughly 13% belongs to the top ten. These data originate in a study of type 1 and type 2 diabetes patients. The study, taken as a whole, reports: With limited T2D and control samples, some T1D-only expanded clones may not be T1D-specific.

The sequenced sample was peripheral blood mononuclear cells (PBMCs). The chain links TRBV13 to TRBJ1-1; D may be TRBD1 (6 bases). The source is a young man with type 2 diabetes. The CDR3 sequence is CASGEGGVEAFF. CDR3 sequence (DNA): TGTGCCAGTGGGGAAGGGGGAGTTGAAGCTTTCTTT.